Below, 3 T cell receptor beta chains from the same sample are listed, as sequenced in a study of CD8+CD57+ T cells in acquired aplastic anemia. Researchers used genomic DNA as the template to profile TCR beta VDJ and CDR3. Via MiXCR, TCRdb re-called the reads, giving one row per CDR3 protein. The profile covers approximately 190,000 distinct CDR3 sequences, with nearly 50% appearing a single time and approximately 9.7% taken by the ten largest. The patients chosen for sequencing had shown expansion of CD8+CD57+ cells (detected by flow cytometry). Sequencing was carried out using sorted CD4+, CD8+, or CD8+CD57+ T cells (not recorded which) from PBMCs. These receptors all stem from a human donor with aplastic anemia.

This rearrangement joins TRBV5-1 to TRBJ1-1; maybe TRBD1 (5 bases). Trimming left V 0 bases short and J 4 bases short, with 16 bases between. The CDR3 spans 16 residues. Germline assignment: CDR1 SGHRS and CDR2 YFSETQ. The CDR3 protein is CASSLVGARLGTEAFF. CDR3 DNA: TGCGCCAGCAGCTTGGTTGGGGCGCGGTTGGGCACTGAAGCTTTCTTT.

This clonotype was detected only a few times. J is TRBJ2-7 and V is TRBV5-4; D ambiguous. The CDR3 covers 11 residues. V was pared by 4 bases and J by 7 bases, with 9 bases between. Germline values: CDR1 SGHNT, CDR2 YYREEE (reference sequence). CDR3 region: CASSAHHEQYF. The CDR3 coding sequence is TGTGCCAGCAGCGCACATCATGAGCAGTACTTC.

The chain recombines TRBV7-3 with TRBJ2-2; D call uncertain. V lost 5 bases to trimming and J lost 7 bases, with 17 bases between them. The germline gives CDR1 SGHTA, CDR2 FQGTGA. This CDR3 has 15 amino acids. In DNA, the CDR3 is TGTGCCAGCAGCCAGACGGCGAGAGTTGGCGGGGAGCTGTTTTTT. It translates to CASSQTARVGGELFF. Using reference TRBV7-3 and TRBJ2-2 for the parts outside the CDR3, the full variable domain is GAGVSQTPSNKVTEKGKYVELRCDPISGHTALYWYRQSLGQGPEFLIYFQGTGAADDSGLPNDRFFAVRPEGSVSTLKIQRTERGDSAVYLCASSQTARVGGELFFGEGSRLTVL.